A single T cell receptor beta chain is shown here with its context. As yet, its antigen is unknown. Germline V lookup: CDR1 SNHLY, CDR2 FYNNEI. Trimming took 4 bases from V and 5 from J; bases not matched to a gene: 2. This CDR3 has 14 residues. The protocol was immunoSEQ multiplex PCR, while the TCRdb copy is restricted to in-frame clones and leaves out a portion. The sample lists about 81,000 clones, 90% seen once, with 5% to 6% in the top ten. The source of the sample is a study of T cell responses to AZD1222 COVID-19 vaccine. Study-wide findings and caveats: The donors showed a predominance of white British ancestry and of females, with possible underestimation of clonal diversity. Spike-specific TCR breadth and depth both grew after two AZD1222 doses.

The chain has TRBV2 and TRBJ1-6, with TRBD1 matching 7 bases. The sample consisted of peripheral blood, taken 28 days after the second AZD1222 dose. The source is an adult who received the AZD1222 COVID-19 vaccine. This CDR3 is CASSVDRDNSPLHF. Written as DNA, the CDR3 is TGTGCCAGCAGTGTAGACAGGGATAATTCACCCCTCCACTTT. The full variable domain, its missing parts supplied by reference TRBV2 and TRBJ1-6, is EPEVTQTPSHQVTQMGQEVILRCVPISNHLYFYWYRQILGQKVEFLVSFYNNEISEKSEIFDDQFSVERPDGSNFTLKIRSTKLEDSAMYFCASSVDRDNSPLHFGNGTRLTVT.